This entry lists 20 T cell receptor beta chains sequenced from one sample in a study of T cell responses to AZD1222 COVID-19 vaccine. The protocol was immunoSEQ multiplex PCR, while the TCRdb copy is restricted to in-frame clones and leaves out a portion. The sample records around 78,000 clones, around 87% being singletons. Sample: peripheral blood, taken on day 0 of AZD1222 vaccination. These receptor sequences come from an adult in good health.

V gene TRBV4-2 combines with J gene TRBJ1-6; D possibly corresponds to TRBD1 (6 bases). The CDR3 spans 13 residues. V gave up 4 bases and J gave up 14 bases, with 15 bases separating them. The germline CDR1 and CDR2 sequences are LGHNA and YNFKEQ. CDR3 amino acids: CASSPNWGDTLHF. CDR3 DNA sequence: TGTGCCAGCAGCCCAAACTGGGGGGACACCCTCCACTTT.

DNA of the CDR3: TGTGCCAGCAGTTCAAGGACAGTAGCGAACACCGGGGAGCTGTTTTTT. Translating gives CASSSRTVANTGELFF. The chain is built from TRBV5-4 and TRBJ2-2, with D perhaps TRBD1 (6 bases). V was clipped by 5 bases and J by 0 bases, with 14 bases between them. Germline assignment: CDR1 SGHNT and CDR2 YYREEE (reference sequence). CDR3 length equals 16 residues.

V gene TRBV5-1 combines with J gene TRBJ1-5; TRBD1 agrees at 7 bases. CDR3 length equals 15 residues. V shed 4 bases, J shed 6 bases, and the junction held 10 bases outside the gene matches. CDR1 is SGHRS, CDR2 YFSETQ, per germline. The CDR3 DNA sequence: TGCGCCAGCAGCCCCTCCGACAGGGTTAGTCAGCCCCAGCATTTT. Its protein product is CASSPSDRVSQPQHF.

This clone has more than one count but fewer than ten. This chain links TRBV3-1 (or the pseudogene TRBV3-2) with TRBJ1-2, with a tentative D call TRBD1 (6 bases). Between the trimmed V and J ends, which lost 0 bases and 6 bases, there was a span of 17 bases. Germline lookup yields CDR1 LGHDT and CDR2 YNNKEL (reference sequence). The CDR3 contains 16 residues. This CDR3 is CASSQDPGGDRDGYTF. The CDR3 nucleotides are TGTGCCAGCAGCCAAGATCCGGGGGGCGATCGCGATGGCTACACCTTC.

This sequence joins TRBV27 and TRBJ2-7; possible D gene TRBD2, 6 bases. Trimming stripped 6 bases from V and 4 bases from J, with 13 bases between. This CDR3 is built from 13 residues. CDR1 MNHEY and CDR2 SMNVEV come from the germline V gene (reference sequence). CDR3 bases: TGTGCCAGCAGCCGGGACTTTGGATACGAGCAGTACTTC. Its translation: CASSRDFGYEQYF.

A remark on this clone: One end of the junction varies from germline; a read error may be responsible. The chain couples TRBV2 to TRBJ1-5; TRBD1 aligns across 8 bases. CDR1 and CDR2 from the germline V gene are SNHLY and FYNNEI. This CDR3 comprises 17 residues. CDR3: CASSEVPRTGSYQPQHF. The CDR3 DNA is TGTGCCAGCAGCGAAGTACCTCGGACAGGGAGCTATCAGCCCCAGCATTTT. The full variable domain, in which reference TRBV2 and TRBJ1-5 provide the parts outside the CDR3, is EPEVTQTPSHQVTQMGQEVILRCVPISNHLYFYWYRQILGQKVEFLVSFYNNEISEKSEIFDDQFSVERPDGSNFTLKIRSTKLEDSAMYFCASSEVPRTGSYQPQHFGDGTRLSIL.

The chain uses TRBV19 and TRBJ1-3; D gene ambiguous. V lost 6 bases, J lost 6 bases, and 15 bases lay in between. Germline loops: CDR1 LNHDA, CDR2 SQIVND (reference sequence). The CDR3 consists of 14 residues. This CDR3 is CASRLRGNPNTIYF. Written as DNA, the CDR3 is TGTGCCAGTAGGCTCCGTGGGAATCCAAACACCATATATTTT.

The rearrangement joins TRBV30 to TRBJ2-1; no definite D call. The CDR3 is made up of 14 amino acids. V was shortened by 4 bases and J by 0 bases, with 10 bases between the two germline ends. Germline V gene sequence: CDR1 GTSNPN, CDR2 SVGIG (reference sequence). CDR3 in DNA: TGTGCCTGGAACGGTCTACGCTCCTACAATGAGCAGTTCTTC. This codes for CAWNGLRSYNEQFF.

V usage is TRBV7-3 and J usage is TRBJ1-5; D might be TRBD1 (5 bases). CDR1 SGHTA and CDR2 FQGTGA come from the germline V gene. Trimming took off 5 bases at V and 7 bases at J, with 15 bases between the two ends. The CDR3 length is 14 residues. In DNA form, the CDR3 reads TGTGCCAGCAGCCCGACGGGGGGGTCCCAGCCCCAGCATTTT. It encodes CASSPTGGSQPQHF.

This chain links TRBV11-3 with TRBJ2-7, with 7 bases fitting TRBD1. V was pared by 5 bases and J by 6 bases, with 13 bases of the junction left unmatched. This CDR3 has 15 residues. The germline V gene encodes CDR1 SGHNT and CDR2 YENEEA. The CDR3 loop is CASSAGQDQLGEQYF. The CDR3 region has the DNA TGTGCCAGCAGCGCCGGACAGGACCAATTGGGCGAGCAGTACTTC.

V gene TRBV5-5 combines with J gene TRBJ1-2; 10 bases align to TRBD1. Germline CDR1 and CDR2: SGHKS and YYEKEE (reference sequence). The CDR3 covers 14 residues. With 4 bases clipped from V and 8 bases from J, the junction kept 8 bases outside the gene matches. In nucleotides, the CDR3 is TGTGCCAGCAGCCTGCCGGGACAGGGGTACGGCTACACCTTC. Its translation: CASSLPGQGYGYTF.

The chain joins TRBV27 to TRBJ1-2; weak D call: TRBD1 (5 bases). Deletions cut 3 bases from V and 3 bases from J, with 8 bases between. Germline V CDR1 and CDR2: MNHEY, SMNVEV (reference sequence). The CDR3 loop spans 13 amino acids. CDR3 nucleotide sequence: TGTGCCAGCAGTTTTCTGGGGGACTATGGCTACACCTTC. Translation: CASSFLGDYGYTF.

Note on this clone: Within the sample, other DNA sequences also encode this same CDR3. The chain recombines TRBV14 with TRBJ1-4; TRBD1 might be the D (5 bases). Germline V gene lookup returns CDR1 SGHDN and CDR2 FVKESK. Deletions cut 4 bases from V and 6 bases from J, with 12 bases between. The CDR3 sequence is 14 residues long. CDR3 region: CASSPGLSDEKLFF. In DNA, the CDR3 is TGTGCCAGCAGCCCGGGACTGAGCGATGAAAAACTGTTTTTT.

CDR3 nucleotides: TGTGCCAGCAGTACGCGGACAGGGGGGTACGAGCAGTACTTC. Translating it yields CASSTRTGGYEQYF. The rearrangement joins TRBV6-2 or TRBV6-3 to TRBJ2-7; TRBD1 agrees at 10 bases. The CDR3 totals 14 residues. Per germline, CDR1 MNHEY and CDR2 SVGEGT. The trim removed 5 bases at V and 4 bases at J, leaving 5 bases unmatched.

J is TRBJ2-1 and V is TRBV5-1; 10 bases are shared with TRBD1. Trimming took 0 bases from V and 5 from J; bases not matched to a gene: 5. The CDR3 totals 16 residues. Per germline, CDR1 SGHRS and CDR2 YFSETQ. DNA of the CDR3: TGCGCCAGCAGCTTGGACGGACAGGGGGGAAACAATGAGCAGTTCTTC. It encodes CASSLDGQGGNNEQFF.

The chain carries TRBV14 and TRBJ1-6, with D tentatively TRBD1 (6 bases). The germline gives CDR1 SGHDN, CDR2 FVKESK. This CDR3 comprises 17 residues. Trimming took off 0 bases at V and 7 bases at J, with 16 bases between the two ends. The DNA for the CDR3 is TGTGCCAGCAGCCAAGACGGGCAGGGGACACTAAATTCACCCCTCCACTTT. It encodes CASSQDGQGTLNSPLHF.

This chain joins TRBV9 and TRBJ2-1; D might be TRBD2 (6 bases). There are 15 residues in the CDR3. Trimming took 3 bases from V and 10 from J, leaving 20 bases between them. The V gene's germline CDR1 is SGDLS and CDR2 YYNGEE. For the CDR3, the DNA is TGTGCCAGCAGCGCGGGACTCCAGGACCTCTTAGAGCAGTTCTTC. This codes for CASSAGLQDLLEQFF.

This rearrangement joins TRBV3-1 (or the pseudogene TRBV3-2) to TRBJ2-1; 8 bases match TRBD2. Germline loops: CDR1 LGHDT, CDR2 YNNKEL (reference sequence). Trimming cost V 4 bases and J 4 bases; bases outside gene matches: 6. This CDR3 has 15 residues. This chain's CDR3 is CASSLRGGIYNEQFF. The CDR3 DNA is TGTGCCAGCAGCCTTCGGGGGGGGATTTACAATGAGCAGTTCTTC.

This clone turned up a few times. The J gene is TRBJ2-1, the V gene TRBV3-1 (or the pseudogene TRBV3-2), with a weak D call TRBD2 (6 bases). The CDR3 sequence is 14 residues long. Germline V CDR1 and CDR2: LGHDT, YNNKEL (reference sequence). Trimming left V 0 bases short and J 7 bases short, with 10 bases between. CDR3 loop: CASSQDHGGNEQFF. The CDR3 DNA reads TGTGCCAGCAGCCAAGATCATGGGGGGAATGAGCAGTTCTTC.

This chain connects TRBV12-3 or TRBV12-4 to TRBJ2-1; D gene uncertain. The CDR3 is 13 residues long. Trimming removed 2 bases from V and 10 bases from J, with 12 bases in between. The CDR3 sequence is CASSLLVRREQFF. In nucleotides, the CDR3 is TGTGCCAGCAGTTTATTAGTTCGTCGCGAGCAGTTCTTC.